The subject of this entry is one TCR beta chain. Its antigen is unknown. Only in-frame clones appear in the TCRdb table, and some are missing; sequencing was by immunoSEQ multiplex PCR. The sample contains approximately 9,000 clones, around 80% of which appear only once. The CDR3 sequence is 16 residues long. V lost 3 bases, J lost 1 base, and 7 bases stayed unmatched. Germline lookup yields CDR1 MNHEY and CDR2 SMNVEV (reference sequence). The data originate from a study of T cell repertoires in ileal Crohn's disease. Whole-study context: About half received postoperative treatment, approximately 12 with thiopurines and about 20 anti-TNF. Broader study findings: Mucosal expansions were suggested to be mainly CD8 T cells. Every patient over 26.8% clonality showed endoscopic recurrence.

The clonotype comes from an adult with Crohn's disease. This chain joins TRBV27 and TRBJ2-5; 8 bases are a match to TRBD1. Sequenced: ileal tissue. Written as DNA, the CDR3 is TGTGCCAGCAGTTTCGGTGCGACAGGGGCCCAAGAGACCCAGTACTTC. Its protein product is CASSFGATGAQETQYF.